The clone carrying this TCR beta chain has more than one count but fewer than ten. Its antigen remains unknown. This sample was included in a study of T cell responses to AZD1222 COVID-19 vaccine. Study-wide findings and caveats: The donor cohort was predominantly white British with a female majority, and clonal diversity may have been underestimated.

The method was immunoSEQ multiplex PCR; TCRdb's version includes in-frame clones alone and lacks a portion of them. The sample yields about 150,000 clones, around nine tenths seen once. The V and J ends lost 0 bases and 3 bases respectively, with 20 bases between them. Germline CDR1 and CDR2: LGHNA and YNFKEQ. This CDR3 is 18 amino acids long. The chain carries TRBV4-2 and TRBJ1-2; D unclear. This TCR was sampled from an adult in good health. Sequences were derived from peripheral blood, sampled on day 0 of AZD1222 vaccination. CDR3 residues: CASSQDAFTERSYYGYTF. For the CDR3, the DNA is TGTGCCAGCAGCCAAGATGCCTTTACAGAAAGAAGTTACTATGGCTACACCTTC.